This entry concerns a single TCR beta chain. The antigen is not known. The record originates from a study of CD8 T cells in Susac syndrome. Study-wide results and limits: Expansion of clones was not seen in the CD4+ T cell repertoires of Susac syndrome.

When the RNA was reverse transcribed, random hexamers were used with an input of about 0.45 to 1 ug. The amplification used immunoSEQ multiplex PCR on TCR beta CDR3; it spanned 54 Vbeta and 13 Jbeta. TCRdb passed the immunoSEQ multiplex PCR reads through MiXCR, listing each CDR3 protein once. The data contain 120,000 or so distinct CDR3 sequences, approximately 96% of them singletons. The CDR3 totals 15 residues. Germline loops: CDR1 SGDLS, CDR2 YYNGEE. Trimming removed 4 bases at V and 1 base at J, with 12 bases between. This chain joins TRBV9 and TRBJ1-5; D is perhaps TRBD1 (6 bases). Sequenced material: CD4+ T cells from PBMCs. The clonotype originates from a human donor with Susac syndrome. The chain's CDR3 is CASSRTATSNQPQHF. The CDR3, as DNA: TGTGCCAGCAGCCGGACAGCGACCAGCAATCAGCCCCAGCATTTT.